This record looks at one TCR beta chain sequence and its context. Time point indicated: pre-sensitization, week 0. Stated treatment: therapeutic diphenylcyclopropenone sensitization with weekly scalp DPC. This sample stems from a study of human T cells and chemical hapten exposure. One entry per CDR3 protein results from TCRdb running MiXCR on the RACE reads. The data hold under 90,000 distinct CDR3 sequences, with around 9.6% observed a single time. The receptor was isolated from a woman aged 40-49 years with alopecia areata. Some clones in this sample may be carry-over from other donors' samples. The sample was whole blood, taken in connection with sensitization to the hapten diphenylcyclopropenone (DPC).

The CDR3 DNA sequence: TGCAGTGCTAGAGCCGGCGGCGGGATTAGTGGGGCCCAGTACTTC. It is translated as CSARAGGGISGAQYF. The chain carries TRBV20-1 and TRBJ2-5; weak D call: TRBD2 (6 bases). Trimming removed 1 base at V and 9 bases at J, with 21 bases between. CDR1 is DFQATT, CDR2 SNEGSKA, per germline (reference sequence). The CDR3 totals 15 residues.